The subject of this entry is one T cell receptor beta chain. Only in-frame clones appear in the TCRdb table, and some are missing; sequencing was by immunoSEQ multiplex PCR. The data show about 48,000 clones, around nine tenths seen once. The sample is drawn from a study of blood T cell repertoires in COVID-19. Study-level background: Material from acute and convalescent COVID-19 was sourced from the United States, Italy and Spain. The cDNA or gDNA used as material had been derived from T cells, B-cell-depleted T cells, or PBMCs.

In germline, CDR1 is SGHTA, CDR2 FQGTGA. CDR3 length: 15 amino acids. V lost 5 bases to trimming and J lost 8 bases; unmatched junction nucleotides: 9. This chain connects TRBV7-3 to TRBJ1-2; 12 bases line up with TRBD1. The receptor was isolated from a man between 65 and 79 years old with acute or convalescent COVID-19. The sequencing input was peripheral blood. CDR3 in amino acids: CASSRSGTGGEGYTF. In DNA form, the CDR3 reads TGTGCCAGCAGCCGATCCGGGACAGGGGGCGAGGGCTACACCTTC. Full variable domain (outside the CDR3, taken from reference TRBV7-3 and TRBJ1-2): GAGVSQTPSNKVTEKGKYVELRCDPISGHTALYWYRQSLGQGPEFLIYFQGTGAADDSGLPNDRFFAVRPEGSVSTLKIQRTERGDSAVYLCASSRSGTGGEGYTFGSGTRLTVV.